This entry concerns a single TCR beta chain. No antigen is known for it. As processed by the authors: As immunoSEQ supplied junction-only sequences (without quality scores), filtering differed. Data came from immunoSEQ multiplex PCR; TCRdb stores just in-frame clones and leaves some out. Clone size and V and J calls were adopted from that table, with D and trimming inferred from the DNA. The sample carries approximately 2.4 million clones, 90% to 96% recorded once. The CDR3 totals 15 residues. From germline, CDR1 is MNHEY and CDR2 SMNVEV (reference sequence). Between the trimmed V and J ends, which lost 4 bases and 7 bases, there was a span of 14 bases. CD4+ cell separation produced CD45RA+ naive and CD45RA-negative memory subsets. The data are from a study of shared clonotypes between healthy human individuals. Study-wide findings and caveats: An expected dependence of interdonor clonotype sharing on sequencing depth was noted. With few donors, the genetic and exposure-history diversity represented was limited.

Sequencing was performed on naive CD4+ T cells sorted from blood. As to subset: CD45RA+ positively selected. The receptor was isolated from a man between 18 and 35 years old in good health. This sequence joins TRBV27 and TRBJ1-6; D is perhaps TRBD1 (6 bases). The CDR3 spells CASSSGGGGNSPLHF. CDR3 bases: TGTGCCAGCAGTTCCGGGGGGGGCGGCAATTCACCCCTCCACTTT.